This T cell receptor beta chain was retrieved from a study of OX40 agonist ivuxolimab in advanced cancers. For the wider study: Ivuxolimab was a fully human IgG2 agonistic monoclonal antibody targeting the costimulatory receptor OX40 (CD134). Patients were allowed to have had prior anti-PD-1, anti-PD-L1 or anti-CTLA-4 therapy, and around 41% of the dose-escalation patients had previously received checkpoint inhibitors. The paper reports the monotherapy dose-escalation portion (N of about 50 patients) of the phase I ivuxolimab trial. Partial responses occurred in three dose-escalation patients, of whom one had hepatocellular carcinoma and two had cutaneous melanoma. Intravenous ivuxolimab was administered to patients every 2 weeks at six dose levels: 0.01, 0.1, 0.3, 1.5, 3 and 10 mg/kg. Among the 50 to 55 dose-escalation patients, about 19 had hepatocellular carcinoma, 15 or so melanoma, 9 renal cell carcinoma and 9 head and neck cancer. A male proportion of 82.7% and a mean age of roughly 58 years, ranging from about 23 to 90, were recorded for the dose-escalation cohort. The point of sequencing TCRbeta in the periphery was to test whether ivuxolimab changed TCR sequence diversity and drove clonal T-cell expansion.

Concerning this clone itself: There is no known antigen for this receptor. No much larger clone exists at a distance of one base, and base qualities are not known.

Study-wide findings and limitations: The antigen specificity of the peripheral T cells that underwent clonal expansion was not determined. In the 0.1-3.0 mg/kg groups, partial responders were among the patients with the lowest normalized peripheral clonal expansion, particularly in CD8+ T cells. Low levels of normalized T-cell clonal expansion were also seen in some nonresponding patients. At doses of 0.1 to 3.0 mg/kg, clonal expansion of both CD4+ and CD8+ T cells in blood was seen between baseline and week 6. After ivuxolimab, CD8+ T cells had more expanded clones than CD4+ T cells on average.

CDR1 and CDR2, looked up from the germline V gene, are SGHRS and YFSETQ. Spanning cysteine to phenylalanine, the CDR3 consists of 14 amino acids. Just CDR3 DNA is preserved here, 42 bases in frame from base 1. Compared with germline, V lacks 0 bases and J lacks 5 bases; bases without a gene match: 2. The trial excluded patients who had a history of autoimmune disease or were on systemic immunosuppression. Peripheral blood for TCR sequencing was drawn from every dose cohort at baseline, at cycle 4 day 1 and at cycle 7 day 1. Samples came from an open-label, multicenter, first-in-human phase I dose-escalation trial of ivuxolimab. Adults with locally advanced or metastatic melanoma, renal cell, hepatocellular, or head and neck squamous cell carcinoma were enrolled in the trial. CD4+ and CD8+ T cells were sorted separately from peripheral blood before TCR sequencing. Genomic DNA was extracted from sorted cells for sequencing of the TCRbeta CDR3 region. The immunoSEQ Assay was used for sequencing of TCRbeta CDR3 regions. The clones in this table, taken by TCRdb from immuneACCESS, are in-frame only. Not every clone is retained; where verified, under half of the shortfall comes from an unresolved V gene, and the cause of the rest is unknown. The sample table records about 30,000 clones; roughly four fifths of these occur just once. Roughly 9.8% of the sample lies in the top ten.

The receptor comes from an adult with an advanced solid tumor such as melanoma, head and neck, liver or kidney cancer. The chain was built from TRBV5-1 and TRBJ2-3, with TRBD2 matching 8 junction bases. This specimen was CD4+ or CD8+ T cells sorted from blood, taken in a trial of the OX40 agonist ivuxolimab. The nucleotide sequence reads TGCGCCAGCAGCTTGGCACGGGGGGGAGATACGCAGTATTTT. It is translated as CASSLARGGDTQYF.